This is a list of T cell receptor beta chains from one sample in a study of cytomegalovirus exposure and HLA in healthy donors. TCRdb's copy holds only in-frame clones and misses some; the assay was immunoSEQ multiplex PCR. Of 110,000 to 150,000 clones listed, roughly four fifths were seen once; the top ten hold 1.4% to 1.5%. Sequencing input: PBMCs. The source is a woman in her 30s in good health and CMV-seronegative. Both conserved end residues are part of each CDR3. Each record gives: D gene, J gene, V gene, clone size, CDR3 DNA, CDR3 protein. The D gene is left open where the match is weak. A clone size is listed for some rows: how often the clone was seen (once, few, many), or a class if it is expanded.

NA,TRBJ1-5,TRBV28,NA,TGTGCCAGCACCCTGCAGGGGAACAATCAGCCCCAGCATTTT,CASTLQGNNQPQHF
TRBD2,TRBJ2-7,TRBV5-4,NA,TGTGCCAGCAGGATCACCGGGACTAGCGGATACGAGCAGTACTTC,CASRITGTSGYEQYF
NA,TRBJ1-5,TRBV6-6,once,TGTGCCAGCAGTCCATGGGCCCTAAATAGCAATCAGCCCCAGCATTTT,CASSPWALNSNQPQHF
NA,TRBJ1-5,TRBV6-1,NA,TGTGCCAGCAGTCTCAGGGGTTATGAGGATCAGCCCCAGCATTTT,CASSLRGYEDQPQHF
NA,TRBJ1-1,TRBV7-2,NA,TGTGCCAGCACCCTGGACAGAATACCGACTGAAGCTTTCTTT,CASTLDRIPTEAFF
TRBD1,TRBJ1-6,TRBV5-1,NA,TGCGCCAGCAGCACCATCGACAGGGGCAAATCACCCCTCCACTTT,CASSTIDRGKSPLHF
NA,TRBJ1-2,TRBV4-2,NA,TGTGCCAGCAGCCAATGGGCCGGGGCGGCAGGGGCGGATGGCTACACCTTC,CASSQWAGAAGADGYTF
NA,TRBJ1-6,TRBV7-9,NA,TGTGCCAGCAGCACCGGGGACTCCTATAATTCACCCCTCCACTTT,CASSTGDSYNSPLHF
NA,TRBJ2-3,TRBV5-4,few,TGTGCCAGCAGCCTGACAAGACCATTCCGTACAGATACGCAGTATTTT,CASSLTRPFRTDTQYF
NA,TRBJ1-6,TRBV21-1,NA,TGTGCCAGCAGCAAAAGGGGGGGCGGACAGGGAGTAAACTCCTATAATTCACCCCTCCACTTT,CASSKRGGGQGVNSYNSPLHF
TRBD2,TRBJ2-7,TRBV14,NA,TGTGCCAGCAGCCAAGATTGGGCGCGGGGGGGCGGCGAGCAGTACTTC,CASSQDWARGGGEQYF
TRBD1,TRBJ2-5,TRBV10-3,NA,TGTGCCATCAGTGAGTCGAACAGGGGGCGAGAGACCCAGTACTTC,CAISESNRGRETQYF
TRBD1,TRBJ2-7,TRBV5-4,NA,TGTGCCAGCAGCGGACAGGGGTCGACCGAGCAGTACTTC,CASSGQGSTEQYF
NA,TRBJ2-7,TRBV2,NA,TGTGCCAGCAGGGACAGAGACTACGAGCAGTACTTC,CASRDRDYEQYF
TRBD1,TRBJ2-7,TRBV2,once,TGTGCCAGCAGTCGCGGACAGGGTTTAGCCTACGAGCAGTACTTC,CASSRGQGLAYEQYF
TRBD2,TRBJ2-1,TRBV7-3,NA,TGTGCCAGCAGTCCGGGGGGGCCGGGCACAAATGAGCAGTTCTTC,CASSPGGPGTNEQFF
TRBD1,TRBJ2-7,TRBV4-1,NA,TGCGCCAGCAGCCGGTTACAGGGGGCAACCTTCTACGAGCAGTACTTC,CASSRLQGATFYEQYF
NA,TRBJ1-1,TRBV4-1,NA,TGCGCCAGCAGCCAAATCAGTGACAGAGAAGCTTTCTTT,CASSQISDREAFF
NA,TRBJ1-3,TRBV11-2,once,TGTGCCAGCAGCTCGCAGCAGGGTTCTGGAAACACCATATATTTT,CASSSQQGSGNTIYF
NA,TRBJ2-7,TRBV7-8,NA,TGTGCCAGCAGCGACCGACAGGCCTACGAGCAGTACTTC,CASSDRQAYEQYF
TRBD1,TRBJ1-5,TRBV6-6,NA,TGTGCCAGCGCGGGACAGGGGGGACAGCCCCAGCATTTT,CASAGQGGQPQHF
TRBD2,TRBJ2-1,TRBV10-3,NA,TGTGCCATCAGTGAGGACGAGCGGGGGGGCAATGAGCAGTTCTTC,CAISEDERGGNEQFF
NA,TRBJ1-1,TRBV5-6,NA,TGTGCCAGCAGCCGCCGATCGGAGAGGAACACTGAAGCTTTCTTT,CASSRRSERNTEAFF
TRBD1,TRBJ1-1,TRBV19,NA,TGTGCCAGTAGTGTGACAGGGCCGAACACTGAAGCTTTCTTT,CASSVTGPNTEAFF
NA,TRBJ2-7,TRBV4-1,NA,TGCGCCAGCAGCTACCAGACAGGCAGCTACGAGCAGTACTTC,CASSYQTGSYEQYF
TRBD2,TRBJ2-1,TRBV9,NA,TGTGCCAGCAGCGTCAACCAGCGGGGGGGGTACAATGAGCAGTTCTTC,CASSVNQRGGYNEQFF
NA,TRBJ1-2,TRBV28,NA,TGTGCCAGCAGTGTCGAGGCGGCCTTTTATGGCTACACCTTC,CASSVEAAFYGYTF
TRBD2,TRBJ2-3,TRBV4-2,NA,TGTGCCAGCAGCCCACAAAGGGAGAGCGGGGGGACAGATACGCAGTATTTT,CASSPQRESGGTDTQYF
TRBD1,TRBJ2-3,TRBV2,NA,TGTGCCAGCAGTGAGGGACAGGGGATCACAGATACGCAGTATTTT,CASSEGQGITDTQYF
NA,TRBJ1-1,TRBV7-3,NA,TGTGCCAGCAGCTCCAGGGGATACACTGAAGCTTTCTTT,CASSSRGYTEAFF
NA,TRBJ1-1,TRBV5-6,NA,TGTGCCAGCAGCTTCGGGGTGGAGGTGAACACTGAAGCTTTCTTT,CASSFGVEVNTEAFF
NA,TRBJ2-1,TRBV5-1,NA,TGCGCCAGCAGCACGGGTGGAGGAAATTCCTACAATGAGCAGTTCTTC,CASSTGGGNSYNEQFF
TRBD1,TRBJ1-2,TRBV5-1,NA,TGCGCCAGCAGTCCGCGGACAGGGGGCGCCTTTGGCTACACCTTC,CASSPRTGGAFGYTF
TRBD2,TRBJ2-3,TRBV5-1,NA,TGCGCCAGCAGCTTGGTAGCGGGGGTGACAGATACGCAGTATTTT,CASSLVAGVTDTQYF
NA,TRBJ2-2,TRBV9,NA,TGTGCCAGCAGCGTAGTAGGAGGGAACACCGGGGAGCTGTTTTTT,CASSVVGGNTGELFF
TRBD1,TRBJ1-5,TRBV6-6,NA,TGTGCCAGCAGTTACGTGCAGGGGGCATCGCAGCCCCAGCATTTT,CASSYVQGASQPQHF
NA,TRBJ2-3,TRBV2,NA,TGTGCCAGCAGTGCTCAGGCGGGTTACCTCGCAGATACGCAGTATTTT,CASSAQAGYLADTQYF
TRBD1,TRBJ1-1,TRBV2,NA,TGTGCCAGCAGAGGGGACAGGGGGCTGTGGACTGAAGCTTTCTTT,CASRGDRGLWTEAFF
TRBD1,TRBJ1-6,TRBV11-2,NA,TGTGCCAGCAGCACGGGACAGACCTATAATTCACCCCTCCACTTT,CASSTGQTYNSPLHF
TRBD1,TRBJ1-2,TRBV29-1,once,TGCAGCGTCGGAATCCGGGACAGCCTCTATGGCTACACCTTC,CSVGIRDSLYGYTF
TRBD2,TRBJ2-7,TRBV9,once,TGTGCCAGCAGCCTCGGCGTGGGCGCCGCGGGGGTGTACGAGCAGTACTTC,CASSLGVGAAGVYEQYF